These 7 T cell receptor beta chains came from one sample sequenced in a study of blood T cell repertoires in COVID-19. Sequenced by immunoSEQ multiplex PCR; TCRdb stores in-frame clones only, minus some. The repertoire holds 100,000 to 150,000 clones, with roughly 72% as singletons. The sequenced material came from peripheral blood. These receptors originate from a man aged 55 to 70 with acute or convalescent COVID-19.

In this sample, this clone turned up a few times. The J gene is TRBJ2-2, the V gene TRBV19; D is perhaps TRBD1 (5 bases). Germline V gene lookup returns CDR1 LNHDA and CDR2 SQIVND (reference sequence). The V end was cut by 5 bases, the J end by 5 bases, with 9 bases between. This CDR3 region has 13 residues. This CDR3 reads CASSLQETGELFF. The DNA of the CDR3 is TGTGCCAGTAGTCTACAGGAAACCGGGGAGCTGTTTTTT.

This clone was observed a handful of times. The chain is built from TRBV7-3 and TRBJ1-1; possibly TRBD1 for D (6 bases). Trimming took 5 bases from V and 7 from J, leaving 23 bases between them. Germline CDR1 and CDR2: SGHTA and FQGTGA. CDR3 length equals 16 residues. In nucleotides, the CDR3 is TGTGCCAGCAGCCAAGGGGCAGGGGTTGCGGTGGGTGAAGCTTTCTTT. Encoded protein: CASSQGAGVAVGEAFF.

A few counts support this clone. The gene calls are TRBV10-3 and TRBJ1-5; D may be TRBD1 (5 bases). From germline, CDR1 is ENHRY and CDR2 SYGVKD. Trimming shortened V by 3 bases and J by 5 bases, and 8 bases separated the two germline ends. The length of the CDR3 is 13 residues. The CDR3 sequence: CAISEGAHQPQHF. DNA of the CDR3: TGTGCCATCAGTGAAGGGGCACATCAGCCCCAGCATTTT.

This clone was found a few times. V gene TRBV7-6 combines with J gene TRBJ2-5; TRBD2 agrees at 9 bases. The ends lost 5 bases at V and 5 bases at J; junction bases unmatched: 15. Germline loops: CDR1 SGHVS, CDR2 FNYEAQ. The CDR3 covers 17 residues. The CDR3: CASSGKGGLAFGETQYF. In DNA, the CDR3 is TGTGCCAGCAGCGGTAAAGGGGGACTAGCTTTCGGGGAGACCCAGTACTTC.

This clone was seen a handful of times. V and J are TRBV7-3 and TRBJ2-5; TRBD2 aligns across 10 bases. The germline V gene has CDR1 SGHTA and CDR2 FQGTGA. With 5 bases clipped from V and 0 bases from J, the junction kept 3 bases outside the gene matches. The CDR3 runs to 15 residues. In DNA, the CDR3 is TGTGCCAGCAGCCCCGGGACTAGCGACCAAGAGACCCAGTACTTC. As protein: CASSPGTSDQETQYF.

The CDR3 sequence is CAWSRGGAVGYTF. The CDR3 nucleotides are TGTGCCTGGAGTCGTGGAGGGGCAGTTGGCTACACCTTC. The J gene is TRBJ1-2, the V gene TRBV30; a possible D gene is TRBD1 (5 bases). V lost 2 bases and J lost 7, with 14 bases in between. The germline V gene encodes CDR1 GTSNPN and CDR2 SVGIG (reference sequence). The CDR3 extends over 13 amino acids.

The sample holds a few counts of this clone. The same CDR3 also results from other DNA sequences found in this sample. CDR3 sequence (DNA): TGTGCCAGCAGCTTCGGCGGATTTACAGATACGCAGTATTTT. It translates to CASSFGGFTDTQYF. V is TRBV7-3 and J is TRBJ2-3; D is unresolved. The CDR3 consists of 14 residues. Looked up from germline, CDR1 is SGHTA and CDR2 is FQGTGA. V lost 3 bases and J 3 bases, leaving 10 bases between the germline ends. The entire variable domain, with the rest obtained from reference TRBV7-3 and TRBJ2-3, is as follows: GAGVSQTPSNKVTEKGKYVELRCDPISGHTALYWYRQSLGQGPEFLIYFQGTGAADDSGLPNDRFFAVRPEGSVSTLKIQRTERGDSAVYLCASSFGGFTDTQYFGPGTRLTVL.